A selection of T cell receptor beta chains follows, all from one sample in a study of cytomegalovirus exposure and HLA in healthy donors. Sequenced by immunoSEQ multiplex PCR; TCRdb stores in-frame clones only, minus some. Altogether more than 95,000 clones are present, roughly four fifths being singletons, with the ten largest covering around 2%. Sample: PBMCs. Receptors originate from a man aged 18 to 30 in good health and CMV-seronegative. Both conserved end residues are part of each CDR3. The D gene is left open where the match is weak.

D: -; J: TRBJ2-3; V: TRBV2; CDR3: CASSPYTDTQYF
D: TRBD1; J: TRBJ1-1; V: TRBV5-1; CDR3: CASGNRTGEEAFF
D: TRBD1; J: TRBJ1-6; V: TRBV9; CDR3: CASSGTGGNNSPLHF
D: TRBD1; J: TRBJ2-3; V: TRBV7-2; CDR3: CASSLFWGQGIDTQYF
D: -; J: TRBJ2-7; V: TRBV10-2; CDR3: CASRAGTYEQYF
D: TRBD1; J: TRBJ2-7; V: TRBV2; CDR3: CASRVTGGDIYEQYF
D: TRBD1; J: TRBJ2-6; V: TRBV19; CDR3: CASTSLRDRDSGANVLTF
D: TRBD1; J: TRBJ1-3; V: TRBV9; CDR3: CASSPRTGPSGNTIYF
D: -; J: TRBJ1-3; V: TRBV10-2; CDR3: CASSDKEGTGNTIYF
D: -; J: TRBJ2-5; V: TRBV5-1; CDR3: CASSRIGEKGETQYF
D: -; J: TRBJ2-2; V: TRBV5-1; CDR3: CASSRGAGELFF
D: TRBD1; J: TRBJ2-5; V: TRBV19; CDR3: CASSRDSQETQYF
D: TRBD1; J: TRBJ2-7; V: TRBV7-9; CDR3: CASSHPTGTEQYF
D: -; J: TRBJ2-1; V: TRBV7-9; CDR3: CSSSLAGDNYNEQFF
D: -; J: TRBJ2-1; V: TRBV10-3; CDR3: CATLDSGGVGYEQFF
D: TRBD1; J: TRBJ1-2; V: TRBV4-3; CDR3: CASSHSLPGQSYGYTF
D: -; J: TRBJ2-3; V: TRBV9; CDR3: CASSVGAGRTDTQYF
D: TRBD2; J: TRBJ2-1; V: TRBV9; CDR3: CASSVASGGAYNEQFF
D: TRBD1; J: TRBJ2-6; V: TRBV5-1; CDR3: CASSLGTGNSGANVLTF
D: TRBD2; J: TRBJ2-2; V: TRBV12-5; CDR3: CASGLPAGEIASGGAKTGELFF
D: TRBD1; J: TRBJ1-2; V: TRBV6-5; CDR3: CASQGVYGYTF
D: -; J: TRBJ1-6; V: TRBV21-1; CDR3: CANGTVEGSPLHF
D: TRBD2; J: TRBJ2-5; V: TRBV27; CDR3: CASRLIAGFQETQYF
D: TRBD1; J: TRBJ2-5; V: TRBV7-8; CDR3: CASSPSAGTVKETQYF
D: -; J: TRBJ1-6; V: TRBV21-1; CDR3: CASRSGTEPQGTYNSPLHF
D: -; J: -; V: TRBV5-4; CDR3: CASSFPGDYEQYF
D: -; J: TRBJ2-7; V: TRBV19; CDR3: CASSHLTLLGDSYEQYF
D: TRBD1; J: TRBJ1-4; V: TRBV6-5; CDR3: CASSYGQGAYEKLFF
D: TRBD2; J: TRBJ2-5; V: TRBV9; CDR3: CASSVGGSGGAETQYF
D: -; J: -; V: TRBV7-6; CDR3: CASSLDAGGYEQYF
D: TRBD1; J: TRBJ2-3; V: TRBV6-1; CDR3: CASSPTGWVTDTQYF
D: -; J: TRBJ2-1; V: TRBV7-9; CDR3: CASSPPTGPRIYEQFF
D: TRBD1; J: TRBJ1-1; V: TRBV2; CDR3: CASSATRTGGDTEAFF
D: -; J: TRBJ1-5; V: TRBV6-5; CDR3: CASRSLQGRQPQHF
D: -; J: TRBJ1-2; V: TRBV5-4; CDR3: CASSLEPDSFNGYTF
D: -; J: TRBJ1-3; V: TRBV15; CDR3: CATSRTPLATGNTIYF
D: -; J: TRBJ2-1; V: TRBV6-6; CDR3: CASSSLEDSSLNEQFF
D: TRBD1; J: TRBJ1-2; V: TRBV6-5; CDR3: CASHRGSGYGYTF
D: TRBD1; J: TRBJ1-2; V: TRBV19; CDR3: CASSGTGTGVNYGYTF
D: TRBD1; J: TRBJ1-1; V: TRBV5-1; CDR3: CASSEDRGPNTEAFF
D: -; J: TRBJ2-1; V: TRBV4-1; CDR3: CASSQEGAGPLNEQFF
D: TRBD1; J: TRBJ1-6; V: TRBV10-3; CDR3: CAISDGTGGSPLHF
D: -; J: TRBJ2-1; V: TRBV19; CDR3: CASRHTSSYNEQFF
D: TRBD1; J: TRBJ2-2; V: TRBV9; CDR3: CASSGTGNTGELFF
D: -; J: TRBJ1-3; V: TRBV19; CDR3: CASSTGERTGNTIYF
D: -; J: TRBJ1-6; V: TRBV6-5; CDR3: CASSAAASNSPLHF
D: -; J: TRBJ2-3; V: TRBV19; CDR3: CASKRASTDTQYF
D: -; J: TRBJ1-5; V: TRBV14; CDR3: CAGRDSLGRQPQHF
D: -; J: TRBJ1-5; V: TRBV6-1; CDR3: CASSVGGGSNQPQHF
D: TRBD2; J: TRBJ2-3; V: TRBV7-9; CDR3: CASTLKAGTSTDTQYF
D: -; J: TRBJ1-1; V: TRBV29-1; CDR3: CSVRGGEDTEAFF
D: -; J: TRBJ1-3; V: TRBV6-5; CDR3: CASSDYGDTIYF
D: -; J: TRBJ1-5; V: TRBV6-1; CDR3: CAVRLNNQPQHF
D: -; J: TRBJ1-1; V: TRBV7-2; CDR3: CASSFLWAENTEAFF
D: -; J: TRBJ1-6; V: TRBV7-3; CDR3: CASSRQDNSPLHF
D: -; J: TRBJ2-1; V: TRBV27; CDR3: CASSYLGQSNHNEQFF
D: -; J: TRBJ1-5; V: TRBV5-1; CDR3: CASSLGAGKQPQHF
D: TRBD2; J: TRBJ2-3; V: TRBV15; CDR3: CATSRRDRGGTDTQYF
D: TRBD2; J: TRBJ2-3; V: TRBV6-1; CDR3: CASSELAGGPIDTQYF
D: -; J: TRBJ2-3; V: TRBV18; CDR3: CASSPVFLDSGTQYF